These T cell receptor beta chains were read from a single sample in a study of T cells in Graves' hyperthyroidism and ophthalmopathy. A single record per CDR3 protein comes from TCRdb applying MiXCR to the multiplex PCR reads. Of about 380,000 distinct CDR3 sequences listed, less than 20% are singletons. The sample consisted of blood. These receptors were obtained from a man between 18 and 29 years old with Graves' ophthalmopathy. The CDR3 runs from the conserved cysteine through the conserved F or W. A D gene is named only where the DNA matches it firmly. Part of the rows lack a size; the others show once, few, many or a class for expanded clones.

15	TRBV7-9	.	TRBJ1-5	many	TGTGCCAGCAGCTTAGGTACCCAGGACAATCAGCCCCAGCATTTT	CASSLGTQDNQPQHF
14	TRBV7-2	TRBD2	TRBJ2-3	many	TGTGCCAGCACCCGACTAGCGGGGGGTGATACGCAGTATTTT	CASTRLAGGDTQYF
16	TRBV5-1	TRBD1	TRBJ1-1	many	TGCGCCAGCAGCCCAAGACAGGGTGCAATGGACACTGAAGCTTTCTTT	CASSPRQGAMDTEAFF
15	TRBV4-2	.	TRBJ1-2	few	TGTGCCAGCAGCCAAATATCGGGTCCTAGCTATGGCTACACCTTC	CASSQISGPSYGYTF
15	TRBV7-3	TRBD1	TRBJ2-3	many	TGTGCCAGCAGCTTTACAGGGGTACTCACAGATACGCAGTATTTT	CASSFTGVLTDTQYF
14	TRBV29-1	.	TRBJ1-1	.	TGCAGCGTTGACAATCCGATCGGGCATACTGAAGCTTTCTTT	CSVDNPIGHTEAFF
17	TRBV5-6	TRBD1	TRBJ1-1	many	TGTGCCAGCAGCTTGGACCCCGGGACAGGGGTGTCCACTGAAGCTTTCTTT	CASSLDPGTGVSTEAFF
14	TRBV7-8	TRBD2	TRBJ2-7	many	TGTGCCAGCAGCTTAGCGCTGGGGGGGAGGGAGCAGTACTTC	CASSLALGGREQYF
14	TRBV11-2	.	TRBJ2-7	medium-sized	TGTGCCAGCAGCTTAACGGACACCTCCTACGAGCAGTACTTC	CASSLTDTSYEQYF
14	TRBV20-1	.	TRBJ1-1	many	TGCAGTGCTAGTCCGGGACATCAGAACACTGAAGCTTTCTTT	CSASPGHQNTEAFF
16	TRBV13	TRBD1	TRBJ1-3	few	TGTGCCAGCAGCCCGACAGGGGTCGTCTCTGGAAACACCATATATTTT	CASSPTGVVSGNTIYF
20	TRBV7-9	TRBD2	TRBJ2-1	.	TGTGCCAGCAGCTTACGGGCGGGGGGTGCCTTTTTTAGCTCCTACAATGAGCAGTTCTTC	CASSLRAGGAFFSSYNEQFF
17	TRBV12-3/TRBV12-4	.	TRBJ1-5	many	TGTGCCAGCAGCGAGGAGGGTCCGGGGGCCGGCAATCAGCCCCAGCATTTT	CASSEEGPGAGNQPQHF
15	TRBV11-2	TRBD1	TRBJ2-3	few	TGTGCCAGCAGTCTAGGAAGCGACAGGGAGAGTCGGCAGTATTTT	CASSLGSDRESRQYF
12	TRBV20-1	TRBD2	TRBJ2-3	many	TGCAGTGCTATCCTCGGGGGGAATACGCAGTATTTT	CSAILGGNTQYF
15	TRBV3-1	.	TRBJ2-2	many	TGTGCCAGCAGCCAAGAGGACAGGAACACCGGGGAGCTGTTTTTT	CASSQEDRNTGELFF
15	TRBV7-9	.	TRBJ2-3	many	TGTGCCAGCAGCTCAAGCTACTTAAGCACAGATACGCAGTATTTT	CASSSSYLSTDTQYF
18	TRBV4-2	.	TRBJ1-5	.	TGTGCCAGCAGCCAAGATGGTGGGGGTGGGTACAGCAATCAGCCCCAGCATTTT	CASSQDGGGGYSNQPQHF
14	TRBV5-1	TRBD2	TRBJ2-1	.	TGCGCCAGCAGCTTTCGAACTAGCGGGACAGAGCAGTTCTTC	CASSFRTSGTEQFF
14	TRBV14	TRBD2	TRBJ2-7	many	TGTGCCAGCAGCCTTAGCGGGGACATCTACGAGCAGTACTTC	CASSLSGDIYEQYF
14	TRBV20-1	TRBD2	TRBJ2-1	few	TGCAGTGCAGATAGCGGGGGTCCAAGCCGCGAGCAGTTCTTC	CSADSGGPSREQFF
12	TRBV6-1	.	TRBJ1-2	many	TGTGCCAGCACCGAAAAGGGCTATGGCTACACCTTC	CASTEKGYGYTF
15	TRBV4-2	.	TRBJ2-2	.	TGTGCCAGCAGGGGGGCGGCTTCCAACACCGGGGAGCTGTTTTTT	CASRGAASNTGELFF
14	TRBV12-3/TRBV12-4	.	TRBJ1-1	many	TGTGCCAGCAGCCAAAACCACATAAACACTGAAGCTTTCTTT	CASSQNHINTEAFF
15	TRBV20-1	.	TRBJ1-4	many	TGCAGTGCTAGTCTCGGTGCAGGGACTAATGAAAAACTGTTTTTT	CSASLGAGTNEKLFF
17	TRBV7-9	TRBD1	TRBJ2-2	few	TGTGCCAGCAGCCGGACAGGGGACGTGACGAACACCGGGGAGCTGTTTTTT	CASSRTGDVTNTGELFF
13	TRBV29-1	.	TRBJ2-1	few	TGCAGCGTTGGGGTGGGGACCTACAATGAGCAGTTCTTC	CSVGVGTYNEQFF